The rows below give T cell receptor beta chains drawn from one sample of a study of T cell responses to AZD1222 COVID-19 vaccine. Using immunoSEQ multiplex PCR, the repertoire was profiled, and TCRdb retains in-frame clones only, with some absent. The sample holds 90,000 to 130,000 clones, roughly 89% seen once. The material was peripheral blood, obtained 28 days after the second AZD1222 dose. The origin of the receptors is an adult who received the AZD1222 COVID-19 vaccine. The CDR3 runs from the conserved cysteine through the conserved F or W. Fields, in order: clone size, D gene, J gene, V gene, CDR3 DNA, CDR3 protein. A D gene is named only where the DNA matches it firmly. Not all rows give a size; the values are once, few, many and, for expanded clones, a class.

>-|-|TRBJ1-2|TRBV19
TGTGCCAGTAGGTTTAGAGATGGCTACACCTTC
CASRFRDGYTF
>-|TRBD2|TRBJ2-1|TRBV4-2
TGTGCCAGCAGCCAAGATATTGGGACTAGCGGGAGTATGTACAATGAGCAGTTCTTC
CASSQDIGTSGSMYNEQFF
>once|TRBD2|TRBJ2-1|TRBV5-1
TGCGCCAGCAGCCCACTAGCGGGGACTCCCAATGAGCAGTTCTTC
CASSPLAGTPNEQFF
>many|-|TRBJ1-6|TRBV11-3
TGTGCCAGCAGCAACAGCCCCACTGCGTATTCACCCCTCCACTTT
CASSNSPTAYSPLHF
>-|TRBD1|TRBJ1-6|TRBV3-1/TRBV3-2
TGTGCCAGCAGCCAAGGGACAGGGGACTCACCCCTCCACTTT
CASSQGTGDSPLHF
>-|TRBD1|TRBJ2-7|TRBV19
TGTGCCAGTAGTATAGCCCCCGGGACAGGAGGCTACGAGCAGTACTTC
CASSIAPGTGGYEQYF
>-|-|TRBJ2-1|TRBV10-3
TGTGCCATCAGTACCCCCGGGCCTGGGGGTGAGCAGTTCTTC
CAISTPGPGGEQFF
>-|-|TRBJ2-7|TRBV7-9
TGTGCCAGCAGCCCCCGGGGGATCTCCTACGAGCAGTACTTC
CASSPRGISYEQYF
>-|-|TRBJ1-2|TRBV12-3/TRBV12-4
TGTGCCAGCAGTTTTGGACACAACTATGGCTACACCTTC
CASSFGHNYGYTF
>once|-|TRBJ1-2|TRBV2
TGTGCCAGCGCCCTGGGAGCGAACTATGGCTACACCTTC
CASALGANYGYTF
>once|-|TRBJ2-5|TRBV20-1
TGCAGTGCTAGGAGTAGGGAGACCCAGTACTTC
CSARSRETQYF
>-|-|TRBJ2-3|TRBV14
TGTGCCAGCAGCCCCCTGGGGGGCAGGTCCACGATGAGGTATTTT
CASSPLGGRSTMRYF
>-|-|TRBJ1-5|TRBV27
TGTGCCAGCAGTTTATTGGGCCAGGGTAGCAATCAGCCCCAGCATTTT
CASSLLGQGSNQPQHF
>-|-|TRBJ2-1|TRBV15
TGTGCCACCAGCAGAGATAGGGGTAGCAATGAGCAGTTCTTC
CATSRDRGSNEQFF
>-|-|TRBJ2-7|TRBV28
TGTGCCAGCACCCACCCCGGGTATGGCTCCTACGAGCAGTACTTC
CASTHPGYGSYEQYF